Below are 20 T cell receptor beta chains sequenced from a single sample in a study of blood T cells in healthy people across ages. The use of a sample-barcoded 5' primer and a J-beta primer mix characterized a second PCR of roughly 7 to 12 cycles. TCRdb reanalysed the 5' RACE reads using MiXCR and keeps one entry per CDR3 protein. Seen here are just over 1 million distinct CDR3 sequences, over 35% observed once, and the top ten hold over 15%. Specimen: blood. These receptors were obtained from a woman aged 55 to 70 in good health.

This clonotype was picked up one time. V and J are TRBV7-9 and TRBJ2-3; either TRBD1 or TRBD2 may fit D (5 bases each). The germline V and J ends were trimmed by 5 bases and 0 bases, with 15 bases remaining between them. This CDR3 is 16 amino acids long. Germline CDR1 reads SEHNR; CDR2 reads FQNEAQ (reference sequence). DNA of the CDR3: TGTGCCAGCAGCCGGTCGGGACCCTTGAGCACAGATACGCAGTATTTT. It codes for CASSRSGPLSTDTQYF.

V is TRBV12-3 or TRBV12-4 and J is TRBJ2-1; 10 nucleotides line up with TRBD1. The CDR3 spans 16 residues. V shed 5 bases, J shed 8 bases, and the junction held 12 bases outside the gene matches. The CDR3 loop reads CASSLAPGQGYDEQFF. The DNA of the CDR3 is TGTGCCAGCAGTCTTGCTCCGGGACAGGGGTACGATGAGCAGTTCTTC.

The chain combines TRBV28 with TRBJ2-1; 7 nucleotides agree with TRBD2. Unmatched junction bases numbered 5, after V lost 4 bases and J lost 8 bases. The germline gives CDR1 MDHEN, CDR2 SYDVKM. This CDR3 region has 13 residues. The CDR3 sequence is CASSYTSAHEQFF. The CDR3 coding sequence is TGTGCCAGCAGTTATACTAGCGCACATGAGCAGTTCTTC.

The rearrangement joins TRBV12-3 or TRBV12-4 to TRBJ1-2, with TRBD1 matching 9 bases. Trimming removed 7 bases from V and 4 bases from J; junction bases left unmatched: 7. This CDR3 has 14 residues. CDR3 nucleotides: TGTGCCAGCAAGGCGGGGACAGGGATCTATGGCTACACCTTC. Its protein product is CASKAGTGIYGYTF.

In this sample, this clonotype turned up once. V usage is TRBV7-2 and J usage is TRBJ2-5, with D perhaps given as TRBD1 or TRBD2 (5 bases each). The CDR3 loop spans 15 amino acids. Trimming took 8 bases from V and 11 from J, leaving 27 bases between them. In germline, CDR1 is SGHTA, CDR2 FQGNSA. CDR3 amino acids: CASAKRGISYNEQYF. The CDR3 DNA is TGTGCCAGCGCAAAGAGGGGCATCTCCTACAATGAGCAGTACTTC.

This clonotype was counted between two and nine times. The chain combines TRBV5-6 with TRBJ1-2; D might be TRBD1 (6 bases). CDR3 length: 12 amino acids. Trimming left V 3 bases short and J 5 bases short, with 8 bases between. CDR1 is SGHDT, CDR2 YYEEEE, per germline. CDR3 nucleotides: TGTGCCAGCAGCTGGACAGTTTATGGCTACACCTTC. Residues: CASSWTVYGYTF.

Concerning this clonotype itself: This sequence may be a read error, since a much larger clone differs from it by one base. The CDR3 DNA reads as TGTGCCAGCATGGGAAACAATGAGCAGTTCTTC. Translating it yields CASMGNNEQFF. The V and J genes are TRBV12-3 or TRBV12-4 and TRBJ2-1; no clear D gene. V lost 7 bases and J 5 bases, leaving 6 bases between the germline ends. The CDR3 sequence is 11 residues long.

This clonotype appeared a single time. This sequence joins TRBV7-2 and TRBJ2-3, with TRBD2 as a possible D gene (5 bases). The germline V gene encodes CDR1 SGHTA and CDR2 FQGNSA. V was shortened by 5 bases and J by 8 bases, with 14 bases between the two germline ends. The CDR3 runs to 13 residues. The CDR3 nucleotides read TGTGCCAGCAGCCCAGACTACCTCGGTACGCAGTATTTT. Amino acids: CASSPDYLGTQYF.

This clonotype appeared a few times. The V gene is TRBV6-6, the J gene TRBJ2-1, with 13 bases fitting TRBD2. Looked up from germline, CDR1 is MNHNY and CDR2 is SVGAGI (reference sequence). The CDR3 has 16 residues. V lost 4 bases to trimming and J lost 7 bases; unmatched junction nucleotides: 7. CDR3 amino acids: CASSSPTSGRGNEQFF. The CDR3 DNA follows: TGTGCCAGCAGTTCCCCAACTAGCGGGAGGGGGAATGAGCAGTTCTTC.

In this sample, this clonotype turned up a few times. The CDR3 nucleotides are TGTGCCAGCAGTTACTCGACGGAGGGCGAGCAGTACTTC. This codes for CASSYSTEGEQYF. The chain recombines TRBV6-5 with TRBJ2-7; possible D gene TRBD2, 6 bases. There are 13 residues in the CDR3. From germline, CDR1 is MNHEY and CDR2 SVGAGI. Trimming removed 0 bases from V and 6 bases from J, with 9 bases in between.

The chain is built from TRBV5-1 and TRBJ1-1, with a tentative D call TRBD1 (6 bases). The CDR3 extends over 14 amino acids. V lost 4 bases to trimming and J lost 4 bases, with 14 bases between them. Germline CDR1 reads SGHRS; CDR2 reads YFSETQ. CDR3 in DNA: TGCGCCAGCAGCACAGGGCCTCCTGGCACTGAAGCTTTCTTT. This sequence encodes CASSTGPPGTEAFF.

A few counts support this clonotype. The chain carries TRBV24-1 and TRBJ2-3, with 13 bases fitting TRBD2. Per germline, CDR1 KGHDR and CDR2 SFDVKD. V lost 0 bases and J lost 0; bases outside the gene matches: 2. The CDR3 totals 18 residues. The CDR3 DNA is TGTGCCACCAGTGATTTGGGGACTAGCGGGGCGAGCACAGATACGCAGTATTTT. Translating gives CATSDLGTSGASTDTQYF.

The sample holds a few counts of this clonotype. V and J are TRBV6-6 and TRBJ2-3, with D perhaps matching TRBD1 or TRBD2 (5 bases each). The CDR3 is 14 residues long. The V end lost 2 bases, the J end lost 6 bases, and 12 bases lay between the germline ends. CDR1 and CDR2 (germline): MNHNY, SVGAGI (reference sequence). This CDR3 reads CASSYIGTGDTQYF. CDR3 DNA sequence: TGTGCCAGCAGTTACATCGGGACGGGGGATACGCAGTATTTT.

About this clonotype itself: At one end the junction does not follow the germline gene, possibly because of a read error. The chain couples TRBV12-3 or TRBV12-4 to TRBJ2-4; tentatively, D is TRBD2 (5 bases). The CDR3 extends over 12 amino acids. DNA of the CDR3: TGTGCTAGCAGTTTAGGGAGTGGAATTCAGTACTTC. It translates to CASSLGSGIQYF.

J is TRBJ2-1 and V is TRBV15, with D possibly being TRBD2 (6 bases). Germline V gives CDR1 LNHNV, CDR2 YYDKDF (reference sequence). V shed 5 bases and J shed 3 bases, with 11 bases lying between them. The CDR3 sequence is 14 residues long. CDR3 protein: CATSPGLIYNEQFF. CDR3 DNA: TGTGCCACCAGCCCGGGACTCATCTACAATGAGCAGTTCTTC.

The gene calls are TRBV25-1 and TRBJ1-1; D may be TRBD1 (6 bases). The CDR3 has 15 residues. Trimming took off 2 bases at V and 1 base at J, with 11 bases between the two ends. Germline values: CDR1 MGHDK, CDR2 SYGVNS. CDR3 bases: TGTGCCAGCAGTGAAGACAGGCCTACGAACACTGAAGCTTTCTTT. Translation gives CASSEDRPTNTEAFF.

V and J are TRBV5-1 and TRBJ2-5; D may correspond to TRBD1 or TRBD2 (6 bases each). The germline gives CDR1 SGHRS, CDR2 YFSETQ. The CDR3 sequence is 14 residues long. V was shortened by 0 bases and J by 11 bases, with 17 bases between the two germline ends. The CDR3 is CASSLEPARGEQYF. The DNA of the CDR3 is TGCGCCAGCAGCTTGGAACCAGCTAGGGGGGAGCAGTACTTC.

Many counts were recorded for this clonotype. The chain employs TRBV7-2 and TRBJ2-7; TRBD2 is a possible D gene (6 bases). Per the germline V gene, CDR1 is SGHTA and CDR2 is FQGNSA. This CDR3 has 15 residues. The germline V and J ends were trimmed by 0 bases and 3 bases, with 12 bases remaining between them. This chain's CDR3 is CASSLAAGRLYEQYF. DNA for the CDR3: TGTGCCAGCAGCTTAGCTGCGGGAAGACTCTACGAGCAGTACTTC.

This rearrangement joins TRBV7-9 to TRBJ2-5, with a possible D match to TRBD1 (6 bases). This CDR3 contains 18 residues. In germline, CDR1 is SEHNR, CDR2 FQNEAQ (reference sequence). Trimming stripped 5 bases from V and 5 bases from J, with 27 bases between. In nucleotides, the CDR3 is TGTGCCAGCAGCCGCTGGGGGCAGGCGGCCTTTTTGCGCGAGACCCAGTACTTC. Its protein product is CASSRWGQAAFLRETQYF.

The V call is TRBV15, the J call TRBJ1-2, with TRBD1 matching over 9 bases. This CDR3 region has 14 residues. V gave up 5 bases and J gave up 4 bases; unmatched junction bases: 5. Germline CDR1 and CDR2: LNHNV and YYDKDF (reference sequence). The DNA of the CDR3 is TGTGCCACCAGCGAAGGGACAGGGTTCTATGGCTACACCTTC. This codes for CATSEGTGFYGYTF. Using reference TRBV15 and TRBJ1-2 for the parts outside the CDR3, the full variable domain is DAMVIQNPRYQVTQFGKPVTLSCSQTLNHNVMYWYQQKSSQAPKLLFHYYDKDFNNEADTPDNFQSRRPNTSFCFLDIRSPGLGDTAMYLCATSEGTGFYGYTFGSGTRLTVV.